The entry below gives a single T cell receptor beta chain sequence along with its context. The sample is drawn from a study of T cells after yellow fever vaccination. This CDR3 region has 15 residues. V was cut by 0 bases and J by 1 base, with 10 bases left in between. Germline V gene sequence: CDR1 SGHRS, CDR2 YFSETQ. The authors made TCR cDNA by 5'RACE template switching, adding a universal primer site and UMIs. From the 5' RACE reads, TCRdb called clonotypes with MiXCR, one entry per CDR3 protein. This table has about 320,000 distinct CDR3 sequences, approximately 4% appearing once. The sample consisted of PBMCs, taken 15 days after the yellow fever booster vaccination. V usage is TRBV5-1 and J usage is TRBJ1-1, with TRBD1 as a possible D gene (5 bases). This sequence was found in a man younger than 30 who received the YFV17D yellow fever vaccine. The CDR3 is CASSLVGGANTEAFF. CDR3 sequence (DNA): TGCGCCAGCAGCTTGGTCGGGGGAGCGAACACTGAAGCTTTCTTT. Variable domain in full (rest from reference TRBV5-1 and TRBJ1-1): KAGVTQTPRYLIKTRGQQVTLSCSPISGHRSVSWYQQTPGQGLQFLFEYFSETQRNKGNFPGRFSGRQFSNSRSEMNVSTLELGDSALYLCASSLVGGANTEAFFGQGTRLTVV.